This TCR beta chain was obtained from a study of T cell clonality in common variable immunodeficiency. Germline V lookup: CDR1 LNHDA, CDR2 SQIVND (reference sequence). The CDR3 sequence is 17 residues long. A remark on this clone: Its antigen is unidentified. A much larger clone is a single base away; this may be a read error. The observed sequence ends 3 residues before the CDR3 terminus, with the missing tail filled in from the germline J gene.

Study outcomes and limitations: Compared with healthy controls, CVID subjects showed increased TCRbeta clonality, mostly in about a third. Fewer deletions and N-nucleotide insertions were reportedly seen in common variable immunodeficiency TCR beta sequences. Shared TCRbeta clones were fewer between CVID subjects than controls.

Equal genomic DNA amounts from CVID and control samples were sequenced. This table comes from immunoSEQ multiplex PCR, and its TCRdb copy is limited to in-frame clones, with some not included. This sample includes 45,000 to 65,000 clones with no singletons; its ten biggest clones take up around 2%. The material sequenced was peripheral blood mononuclear cells. This chain connects TRBV19 to TRBJ2-2; possibly TRBD1 for D (5 bases). The sequence derives from a person aged 18 to 70 in good health. CDR3 amino acids: CASSPWGLRATNEKLFF. The sequenced CDR3 bases are TGTGCCAGTAGTCCGTGGGGCCTAAGGGCAACTAATGAAAAG. Variable domain in full (rest from reference TRBV19 and TRBJ2-2): DGGITQSPKYLFRKEGQNVTLSCEQNLNHDAMYWYRQDPGQGLRLIYYSQIVNDFQKGDIAEGYSVSREKKESFPLTVTSAQKNPTAFYLCASSPWGLRATNEKLFFGEGSRLTVL.